The 22 T cell receptor beta chains listed next were all sequenced from one sample in a study of CD8+ T cells in alopecia areata. Following extraction, RNA underwent reverse transcription to cDNA, which served as the sequencing template. Profiled with immunoSEQ multiplex PCR; TCRdb holds only in-frame clones, not every one. This table holds approximately 280,000 clones, roughly 60% found once. Documented treatment: oral pan-JAK inhibitor, 5-10 mg twice daily. The sample consisted of CD4+ T cells sorted from blood, taken at week 24, from a patient treated with tofacitinib. These receptors were taken from a human donor with alopecia areata.

The J gene is TRBJ1-6, the V gene TRBV29-1; no definite D call. Trimming stripped 1 base from V and 10 bases from J, with 14 bases between. The V gene's germline CDR1 is SQVTM and CDR2 ANQGSEA. The CDR3 is 14 amino acids. The CDR3 spells CSVEATSGSSPLHF. CDR3 nucleotides: TGCAGCGTTGAAGCGACCTCTGGCAGCTCACCCCTCCACTTT.

This clone was observed once. This rearrangement joins TRBV30 to TRBJ1-1; no clear D. V was trimmed by 5 bases and J by 3 bases, leaving 7 bases between them. Germline V gene lookup returns CDR1 GTSNPN and CDR2 SVGIG (reference sequence). CDR3 length: 11 residues. CDR3 nucleotides: TGTGCCTGGGGGAGTTACACTGAAGCTTTCTTT. Translated: CAWGSYTEAFF.

This rearrangement joins TRBV18 to TRBJ1-1, with a weak D call TRBD1 (5 bases). Trimming stripped 6 bases from V and 2 bases from J, with 16 bases between. Germline V lookup: CDR1 KGHSH, CDR2 LQKENI. The CDR3 length is 15 residues. The CDR3 spells CASSSHGGANTEAFF. DNA of the CDR3: TGTGCCAGCTCGTCCCACGGGGGAGCTAACACTGAAGCTTTCTTT. Full variable domain (rest looked up from reference TRBV18 and TRBJ1-1): NAGVMQNPRHLVRRRGQEARLRCSPMKGHSHVYWYRQLPEEGLKFMVYLQKENIIDESGMPKERFSAEFPKEGPSILRIQQVVRGDSAAYFCASSSHGGANTEAFFGQGTRLTVV.

The rearrangement joins TRBV28 to TRBJ2-6, with D perhaps given as TRBD1 or TRBD2 (6 bases each). CDR3 length equals 17 residues. Germline V CDR1 and CDR2: MDHEN, SYDVKM. V was clipped by 5 bases and J by 0 bases, with 14 bases between them. The CDR3 loop is CASSSAGHFSGANVLTF. The CDR3 DNA is TGTGCCAGCAGTAGCGCGGGACATTTCTCTGGGGCCAACGTCCTGACTTTC. The full variable domain, its missing parts supplied by reference TRBV28 and TRBJ2-6, is DVKVTQSSRYLVKRTGEKVFLECVQDMDHENMFWYRQDPGLGLRLIYFSYDVKMKEKGDIPEGYSVSREKKERFSLILESASTNQTSMYLCASSSAGHFSGANVLTFGAGSRLTVL.

Points on this clone: The sample carries other DNA sequences with the same CDR3. This chain connects TRBV20-1 to TRBJ2-7, with D unresolved. The CDR3 runs to 11 residues. The V gene lost 1 base and the J gene lost 2 bases, with 3 bases spanning the gap. Germline CDR1 is DFQATT and CDR2 is SNEGSKA (reference sequence). The CDR3, as DNA: TGCAGTGCTAGAGGGGCCTACGAGCAGTACTTC. It codes for CSARGAYEQYF.

This clone showed up just a few times. The rearrangement joins TRBV4-3 to TRBJ2-7; 8 nucleotides match TRBD1. Per germline, CDR1 LGHNA and CDR2 YSLEER. The CDR3 covers 18 residues. V dropped 0 bases and J dropped 2; count of bases not matched to a gene: 12. The CDR3 sequence: CASSQDLLRTGFAYEQYF. The CDR3 DNA follows: TGCGCCAGCAGCCAAGATCTTCTACGGACAGGGTTCGCCTACGAGCAGTACTTC.

The chain carries TRBV5-6 and TRBJ1-1; possible D gene TRBD1, 5 bases. The CDR3 consists of 14 residues. Trimming removed 2 bases from V and 5 bases from J, with 13 bases in between. CDR1 is SGHDT and CDR2 is YYEEEE in the germline V gene. The CDR3, as DNA: TGTGCCAGCAGCTTCTTCGGGGGTGGGACTGAAGCTTTCTTT. Its translation: CASSFFGGGTEAFF.

The chain combines TRBV7-3 with TRBJ2-5; D may be TRBD1 or TRBD2 (5 bases each). This CDR3 has 13 amino acids. In germline, CDR1 is SGHTA, CDR2 FQGTGA. Trimming pared 5 bases from V and 5 bases from J, leaving 12 bases between. Here the CDR3 reads CASSLSREETQYF. The CDR3 bases are TGTGCCAGCAGCCTCTCCAGGGAGGAGACCCAGTACTTC.

Here the CDR3 reads CASSPGTGDTGELFF. The DNA for the CDR3 is TGTGCCAGCAGCCCCGGGACAGGTGACACCGGGGAGCTGTTTTTT. This chain connects TRBV5-4 to TRBJ2-2, with TRBD1 matching 8 bases. This CDR3 has 15 amino acids. V gave up 4 bases and J gave up 3 bases; unmatched junction bases: 5. Germline-derived CDR1 and CDR2 are SGHNT and YYREEE (reference sequence).

This sequence joins TRBV7-9 and TRBJ1-2, with D unclear. The CDR3 extends over 15 amino acids. Per the germline V gene, CDR1 is SEHNR and CDR2 is FQNEAQ (reference sequence). V gave up 0 bases and J gave up 0 bases, with 8 bases separating them. The CDR3 reads CASSLAGPTNYGYTF. CDR3 DNA: TGTGCCAGCAGCTTAGCAGGGCCGACTAACTATGGCTACACCTTC.

This clone was counted a single time. The V and J genes are TRBV29-1 and TRBJ2-1, with TRBD2 matching 12 bases. The CDR3 is 17 amino acids. V was clipped by 3 bases and J by 0 bases; unmatched bases: 6. In germline, CDR1 is SQVTM, CDR2 ANQGSEA. The CDR3, as DNA: TGCAGCGTTGAGACTAGCGGGGGCTCTAGCTCCTACAATGAGCAGTTCTTC. It yields the protein CSVETSGGSSSYNEQFF.

V and J are TRBV20-1 and TRBJ1-1; D uncertain. The length of the CDR3 is 10 residues. V was shortened by 6 bases and J by 7 bases, with 9 bases between the two germline ends. Per germline, CDR1 DFQATT and CDR2 SNEGSKA (reference sequence). CDR3 sequence reads: CSAWEVEAFF. The DNA of the CDR3 is TGCAGTGCCTGGGAGGTTGAAGCTTTCTTT.

This sequence joins TRBV14 and TRBJ1-1, with TRBD1 as a possible D gene (5 bases). This CDR3 spans 16 amino acids. Germline values: CDR1 SGHDN, CDR2 FVKESK. The ends were cut back, 3 bases at V and 1 base at J, with 15 bases in the middle. CDR3 nucleotides: TGTGCCAGCAGCCAGAGGGGAACGGGGAGGAACACTGAAGCTTTCTTT. Its protein product is CASSQRGTGRNTEAFF.

The V and J genes are TRBV7-9 and TRBJ1-1; D call uncertain. Germline V gene sequence: CDR1 SEHNR, CDR2 FQNEAQ (reference sequence). This CDR3 comprises 16 residues. Trimming took off 5 bases at V and 0 bases at J, with 16 bases between the two ends. The CDR3 DNA follows: TGTGCCAGCAGCCCCGGCCTCGGGCCGGTGAACACTGAAGCTTTCTTT. Its protein is CASSPGLGPVNTEAFF.

The rearrangement uses TRBV5-1 and TRBJ2-5, with D tentatively TRBD1 (6 bases). The germline gives CDR1 SGHRS, CDR2 YFSETQ. V was trimmed by 3 bases and J by 2 bases, leaving 11 bases between them. The CDR3 has 14 amino acids. CDR3 sequence reads: CASSSSGAQETQYF. The CDR3 nucleotides read TGCGCCAGCAGCTCCTCAGGGGCGCAAGAGACCCAGTACTTC.

The chain uses TRBV7-9 and TRBJ2-7, with 8 bases aligning to TRBD1. Per germline, CDR1 SEHNR and CDR2 FQNEAQ (reference sequence). CDR3 length equals 13 residues. V shed 5 bases, J shed 2 bases, and the junction held 2 bases outside the gene matches. CDR3 residues: CASSPQGAYEQYF. CDR3 nucleotide sequence: TGTGCCAGCAGCCCACAGGGGGCCTACGAGCAGTACTTC.

V gene TRBV30 combines with J gene TRBJ1-2; D gene ambiguous. Germline V lookup: CDR1 GTSNPN, CDR2 SVGIG (reference sequence). V lost 0 bases to trimming and J lost 5 bases, with 10 bases between them. This CDR3 comprises 13 residues. The CDR3 spells CAWSVAREYGYTF. CDR3 sequence (DNA): TGTGCCTGGAGTGTGGCTAGGGAGTATGGCTACACCTTC. The variable domain in full, completed from reference TRBV30 and TRBJ1-2, reads SQTIHQWPATLVQPVGSPLSLECTVEGTSNPNLYWYRQAAGRGLQLLFYSVGIGQISSEVPQNLSASRPQDRQFILSSKKLLLSDSGFYLCAWSVAREYGYTFGSGTRLTVV.

The J gene is TRBJ1-2, the V gene TRBV4-1; D is unclear. The CDR3 runs 15 residues. Germline values: CDR1 MGHRA, CDR2 YSYEKL. V was cut by 1 base and J by 0 bases, with 9 bases left in between. The CDR3 DNA follows: TGCGCCAGCAGCCAAGGTCGCCAGGCTAACTATGGCTACACCTTC. Protein product: CASSQGRQANYGYTF.

V and J are TRBV7-9 and TRBJ2-7, with D possibly being TRBD1 or TRBD2 (5 bases each). Per germline, CDR1 SEHNR and CDR2 FQNEAQ (reference sequence). CDR3 length: 14 residues. V was shortened by 1 base and J by 3 bases, with 10 bases between the two germline ends. The CDR3 DNA is TGTGCCAGCAGCTTAGACGCAGGGAGCTACGAGCAGTACTTC. This encodes CASSLDAGSYEQYF.

The chain couples TRBV28 to TRBJ2-7, with a weak D call TRBD2 (6 bases). The CDR3 is 12 amino acids. In germline, CDR1 is MDHEN, CDR2 SYDVKM. The ends were cut back, 6 bases at V and 3 bases at J, with 9 bases in the middle. The CDR3 protein is CASRSGGYEQYF. The CDR3 region has the DNA TGTGCCAGCAGATCCGGGGGCTACGAGCAGTACTTC.

The chain has TRBV7-2 and TRBJ2-5; D perhaps matches TRBD1 (6 bases). The V and J ends lost 5 bases and 5 bases respectively, with 12 bases between them. The CDR3 is 13 amino acids. Germline-derived CDR1 and CDR2 are SGHTA and FQGNSA. The CDR3 spells CASSPGRGETQYF. CDR3 nucleotide sequence: TGTGCCAGCAGCCCGGGCAGGGGTGAGACCCAGTACTTC.

The CDR3 protein is CASSLAQGYEQYF. The CDR3 coding sequence is TGTGCCAGCAGCTTAGCCCAGGGCTACGAGCAGTACTTC. This chain links TRBV7-2 with TRBJ2-7, with D possibly TRBD1 on 5 matching bases. The germline CDR1 and CDR2 sequences are SGHTA and FQGNSA. V lost 0 bases and J 3 bases, leaving 6 bases between the germline ends. The CDR3 is 13 residues long.